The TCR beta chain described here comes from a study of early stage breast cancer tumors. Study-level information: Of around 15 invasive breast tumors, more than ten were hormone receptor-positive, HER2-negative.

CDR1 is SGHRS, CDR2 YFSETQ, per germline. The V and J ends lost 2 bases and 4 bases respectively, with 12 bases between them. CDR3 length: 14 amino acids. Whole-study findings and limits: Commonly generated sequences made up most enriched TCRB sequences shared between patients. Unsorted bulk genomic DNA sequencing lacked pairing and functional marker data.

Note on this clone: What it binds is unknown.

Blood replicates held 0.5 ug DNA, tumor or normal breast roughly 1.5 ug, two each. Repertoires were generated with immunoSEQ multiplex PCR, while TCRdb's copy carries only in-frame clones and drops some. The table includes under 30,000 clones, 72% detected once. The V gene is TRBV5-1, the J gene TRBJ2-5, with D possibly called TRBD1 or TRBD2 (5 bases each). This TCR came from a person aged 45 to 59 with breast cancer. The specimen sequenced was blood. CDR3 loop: CASSFVPGTETQYF. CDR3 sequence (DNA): TGCGCCAGCAGCTTTGTGCCGGGGACAGAGACCCAGTACTTC.